This TCR beta chain stems from a study of OX40 agonist ivuxolimab in advanced cancers. Overall study context: Enrollees could have had prior anti-PD-1, anti-PD-L1 or anti-CTLA-4 therapy, which 30% to 50% had received.

Per the germline V gene, CDR1 is ENHRY and CDR2 is SYGVKD. Germline trimming cut 5 bases from V and 6 bases from J; bases unmatched to any gene: 10. The CDR3 runs to 15 residues. Sequenced by immunoSEQ multiplex PCR; TCRdb stores in-frame clones only, minus some. The repertoire holds about 45,000 clones, with around four fifths as singletons. Worth noting for this clone: Its antigen is as yet unknown.

With baseline, cycle 4 day 1, and cycle 7 day 1 as timepoints, blood was sampled. Points from the study as a whole: Low levels of normalized T-cell clonal expansion also appeared in some nonresponders. On average, CD8+ T cells showed a greater number of expanded clones than CD4+.

V usage is TRBV10-3 and J usage is TRBJ2-1; 7 bases line up with TRBD2. Sequenced here: CD4+ or CD8+ T cells sorted from blood, sampled in a trial of the OX40 agonist ivuxolimab. The receptor comes from an adult with an advanced solid tumor such as melanoma, head and neck, liver or kidney cancer. DNA for the CDR3: TGTGCCATCAGTTATGGACTAGTTAGTGGCAATGAGCAGTTCTTC. Encoded protein: CAISYGLVSGNEQFF.